This T cell receptor beta chain appears in the sequencing data of a study of T cell repertoires in cytomegalovirus infection. Study context: Public TCR beta signatures were indicative of both CMV infection and a matching HLA type. General study results and limits: Predominance within the ex vivo response was attributable to HLA-C-restricted CMV-specific TCR beta clonotypes. Individuals carrying CMV plus the relevant HLA were identified by cumulative frequency of public TCR beta families.

Germline CDR1 is LNHDA and CDR2 is SQIVND (reference sequence). The CDR3 covers 14 residues. Trimming stripped 7 bases from V and 4 bases from J, with 14 bases between. MiXCR, run by TCRdb on the reads, gives a single entry per CDR3 protein. Of approximately 990,000 distinct CDR3 sequences listed, roughly 30% were seen once; the top ten hold more than 12%. Concerning this clonotype itself: No antigen is known for it. In this CDR3 the conserved last residue, phenylalanine or tryptophan, is missing, so a read error is likely.

The sample in question was cultured CD8+ T cells from PBMCs, obtained from culture after CMV antigen stimulation. V is TRBV19 and J is TRBJ1-5; D not resolved. The receptor was isolated from a human donor in good health (CMV status not recorded). Some clones in this sample may be carry-over from other donors' samples. CDR3 region: CASNIGVTNQPQHL. The CDR3 region has the DNA TGTGCCAGTAATATTGGGGTGACGAATCAGCCCCAGCATCTT.